This TCR beta chain was retrieved from a study of OX40 agonist ivuxolimab in advanced cancers. With respect to the entire study: Ivuxolimab, which targeted the costimulatory receptor OX40 (CD134), was an agonistic, fully human IgG2 monoclonal antibody. Of the approximately 50 dose-escalation patients, hepatocellular carcinoma was present in 19, melanoma in roughly 15, renal cell carcinoma in 9 and head and neck cancer in 9. The paper reports the monotherapy dose-escalation portion (N ≈ 50 patients) of the phase I ivuxolimab trial. In the dose-escalation cohort, more than 75% of patients were male, and the mean age was approximately 55 years, with a range of about 23 to 90. Patients were allowed to have had prior anti-PD-1, anti-PD-L1 or anti-CTLA-4 therapy, and approximately 40% of the dose-escalation patients had been treated with checkpoint inhibitors. Partial responses were achieved by three dose-escalation patients, of whom one had hepatocellular carcinoma and two had cutaneous melanoma. Intravenous ivuxolimab was administered to patients every 2 weeks at six dose levels: 0.01, 0.1, 0.3, 1.5, 3 and 10 mg/kg. The point of sequencing TCRbeta in the periphery was to test whether ivuxolimab changed TCR sequence diversity and drove clonal T-cell expansion. Here is what the overall study found, with its caveats: In the 0.1-3.0 mg/kg groups, partial responders were among the patients with the lowest normalized peripheral clonal expansion, particularly in CD8+ T cells. Antigen specificity was not determined for the clonally expanded peripheral T cells. Low levels of normalized T-cell clonal expansion were also shown by some nonresponding patients. At doses of 0.1 to 3.0 mg/kg, clonal expansion of both CD4+ and CD8+ T cells in blood was seen between baseline and week 6. After ivuxolimab, expanded clones were on average more numerous among CD8+ T cells than among CD4+ T cells.

To sequence the TCRbeta CDR3 region, genomic DNA was isolated from the sorted cells. TCRbeta CDR3 regions were sequenced using the immunoSEQ Assay. TCRdb limited this immuneACCESS table to in-frame rearrangements with V and J called. A share of clones is missing; checked studies link under half to unresolved V genes, and the rest is unexplained. This sample holds around 64,000 clones; roughly 83% were observed only once. Approximately 7.2% of the sample is in the top ten clones. Patients with a history of autoimmune disease or receiving systemic immunosuppression were excluded from the trial. Peripheral blood for TCR sequencing was collected from all dose cohorts at baseline, on cycle 4 day 1, and on cycle 7 day 1. Samples came from an open-label, multicenter, first-in-human phase I dose-escalation trial of ivuxolimab. The trial enrolled adults with locally advanced or metastatic head and neck squamous cell, hepatocellular, melanoma or renal cell carcinoma. Before TCR sequencing, CD4+ T cells and CD8+ T cells from peripheral blood were sorted into separate populations.

Regarding this clone: Its antigen specificity is not known. No much larger clone is present one base from it, and per-base qualities are unavailable.

From the cysteine through the phenylalanine, the CDR3 covers 16 amino acids. Left in the record is the CDR3 DNA by itself, 48 bases read in frame from the first base. Relative to germline, V is 0 bases shorter and J is 0 bases shorter, with 9 bases between their ends. The germline V gene yields LGHNA for CDR1 and YSLEER for CDR2. This clonotype was obtained from an adult with an advanced solid tumor such as melanoma, head and neck, liver or kidney cancer. This specimen was CD4+ or CD8+ T cells sorted from blood, taken in a trial of the OX40 agonist ivuxolimab. The V gene is TRBV4-3 and the J gene is TRBJ2-1, with an unclear D gene assignment. The bases are TGCGCCAGCAGCCAAGATCTGGTTGACTCCTACAATGAGCAGTTCTTC. Protein translation: CASSQDLVDSYNEQFF.